The 32 T cell receptor beta chains listed next were all sequenced from one sample in a study of blood T cell repertoires in COVID-19. Assay: immunoSEQ multiplex PCR; the TCRdb copy retains only in-frame clones and omits some. The sample includes roughly 300,000 clones, roughly 90% of them seen just once. Material: peripheral blood. The receptors shown here come from a man aged 18-30 years with active or convalescent COVID-19.

The chain couples TRBV7-9 to TRBJ1-3; the match to TRBD1 covers 7 bases. CDR3 length: 16 residues. V shed 5 bases and J 3 bases; nucleotides not matched to a gene: 10. In germline, CDR1 is SEHNR, CDR2 FQNEAQ (reference sequence). This chain's CDR3 is CASSDGKGTDGNTIYF. The CDR3 DNA reads as TGTGCCAGCAGCGACGGTAAAGGGACAGATGGAAACACCATATATTTT. The full variable domain, completed using reference TRBV7-9 and TRBJ1-3, is DTGVSQNPRHKITKRGQNVTFRCDPISEHNRLYWYRQTLGQGPEFLTYFQNEAQLEKSRLLSDRFSAERPKGSFSTLEIQRTEQGDSAMYLCASSDGKGTDGNTIYFGEGSWLTVV.

The chain links TRBV5-1 to TRBJ1-1; 11 bases are shared with TRBD1. V lost 5 bases to trimming and J lost 6 bases; unmatched junction nucleotides: 6. CDR1 SGHRS and CDR2 YFSETQ come from the germline V gene. The CDR3 runs 14 residues. Here the CDR3 DNA reads TGCGCCAGCAGTTCCGGACAGGGGGCCTCTGAAGCTTTCTTT. This sequence encodes CASSSGQGASEAFF.

In its sample, this clone was seen once. This chain links TRBV20-1 with TRBJ1-4; tentatively, D is TRBD1 (5 bases). Trimming cost V 3 bases and J 8 bases, with 16 bases left between them. The germline gives CDR1 DFQATT, CDR2 SNEGSKA (reference sequence). This CDR3 contains 14 residues. The CDR3 spells CSASTQGKGEKLFF. CDR3 coding DNA: TGCAGTGCTAGTACGCAGGGAAAAGGAGAAAAACTGTTTTTT.

The chain has TRBV7-9 and TRBJ2-4; 11 positions match TRBD2. V lost 2 bases, J lost 7 bases, and 4 bases stayed unmatched. The CDR3 covers 15 residues. Looked up from germline, CDR1 is SEHNR and CDR2 is FQNEAQ (reference sequence). The CDR3 sequence: CASSLIAGGLNIQYF. In DNA, the CDR3 is TGTGCCAGCAGCTTAATAGCGGGGGGGCTTAACATTCAGTACTTC.

The chain links TRBV13 to TRBJ2-6; TRBD2 aligns across 8 bases. V was pared by 5 bases and J by 4 bases, with 7 bases of the junction left unmatched. The length of the CDR3 is 16 residues. The germline CDR1 and CDR2 sequences are PRHDT and FYEKMQ (reference sequence). The CDR3 region has the DNA TGTGCCAGCAGCCCCGTCGGGGGGGCGGGGGCCAACGTCCTGACTTTC. Protein sequence: CASSPVGGAGANVLTF.

The chain combines TRBV29-1 with TRBJ2-7, with TRBD1 matching over 7 bases. Trimming took 7 bases from V and 6 from J; bases not matched to a gene: 6. CDR1 and CDR2 from the germline V gene are SQVTM and ANQGSEA. CDR3 length equals 11 residues. This CDR3 is CSAKYRGEQYF. The CDR3, as DNA: TGCAGCGCTAAGTACAGGGGCGAGCAGTACTTC.

In DNA form, the CDR3 reads TGTGCCAGCAGCTTAGCGAGGACTAGCGGGGGGCATGAGCAGTTCTTC. As protein: CASSLARTSGGHEQFF. The chain combines TRBV7-9 with TRBJ2-1; 14 nucleotides align to TRBD2. Per the germline V gene, CDR1 is SEHNR and CDR2 is FQNEAQ (reference sequence). The CDR3 has 16 residues. V shed 0 bases, J shed 8 bases, and the junction held 3 bases outside the gene matches. The full variable domain, in which reference TRBV7-9 and TRBJ2-1 provide the parts outside the CDR3, is DTGVSQNPRHKITKRGQNVTFRCDPISEHNRLYWYRQTLGQGPEFLTYFQNEAQLEKSRLLSDRFSAERPKGSFSTLEIQRTEQGDSAMYLCASSLARTSGGHEQFFGPGTRLTVL.

This clone has just a few counts. DNA of the CDR3: TGCAGTGCCCTCTGGAGGGGGCAAGCTTTCTTT. It yields the protein CSALWRGQAFF. This sequence joins TRBV20-1 and TRBJ1-1; 7 bases align to TRBD1. J lost 9 bases, V lost 6 bases, and 7 bases had no gene match. Germline V gives CDR1 DFQATT, CDR2 SNEGSKA (reference sequence). The CDR3 loop spans 11 amino acids.

This chain joins TRBV25-1 and TRBJ2-3; 10 nucleotides align to TRBD2. The J segment lost 2 bases and the V segment lost 4 bases, leaving 6 bases of the junction unmatched. The germline V gene encodes CDR1 MGHDK and CDR2 SYGVNS. The CDR3 sequence is 16 residues long. CDR3 in amino acids: CASSVLAGEITDTQYF. The CDR3 coding sequence is TGTGCCAGCAGTGTTCTAGCGGGGGAGATCACAGATACGCAGTATTTT.

The genes are TRBV7-9 and TRBJ1-1; perhaps TRBD1 as D (5 bases). The germline V gene encodes CDR1 SEHNR and CDR2 FQNEAQ (reference sequence). This CDR3 is 15 amino acids long. The ends were cut back, 7 bases at V and 3 bases at J, with 18 bases in the middle. The CDR3 sequence: CASNEDWGDYTEAFF. In nucleotides, the CDR3 is TGTGCCAGCAACGAAGACTGGGGGGATTACACTGAAGCTTTCTTT.

V gene TRBV4-1 combines with J gene TRBJ2-1, with 7 bases fitting TRBD2. The CDR3 extends over 12 amino acids. Germline-derived CDR1 and CDR2 are MGHRA and YSYEKL. Losses at the gene ends were 8 bases for V and 2 bases for J; bases not matched to a gene: 0. The chain's CDR3 is CASGGAYNEQFF. The CDR3 DNA is TGCGCCAGCGGGGGGGCCTACAATGAGCAGTTCTTC.

V usage is TRBV10-3 and J usage is TRBJ2-3; 11 positions agree with TRBD2. Germline V gene data show CDR1 as ENHRY and CDR2 as SYGVKD. The CDR3 runs 16 residues. The junction had 7 bases not matched to a gene; V was cut back by 4 bases and J by 4 bases. CDR3 DNA: TGTGCCATCAGTGCAGAACTTAGCGGGGGGGCAGATACGCAGTATTTT. The encoded protein is CAISAELSGGADTQYF.

A remark on this clone: The junction does not match germline at one end; this may be a read error. This chain uses TRBV13 with TRBJ2-5; 8 bases are a match to TRBD2. Looked up from germline, CDR1 is PRHDT and CDR2 is FYEKMQ (reference sequence). The CDR3 is 18 amino acids. CDR3 region: CASSLSKKIRGGQKTQYF. The CDR3 bases are TGTGCCAGCAGCTTATCAAAGAAAATCCGGGGGGGCCAAAAGACCCAGTACTTC.

The V call is TRBV2, the J call TRBJ1-5; 7 bases map to TRBD1. Germline V gene lookup returns CDR1 SNHLY and CDR2 FYNNEI. The CDR3 totals 14 residues. V was clipped by 8 bases and J by 2 bases; unmatched bases: 6. CDR3 residues: CASPGGLGNQPQHF. The DNA of the CDR3 is TGTGCCAGCCCAGGGGGGCTGGGCAATCAGCCCCAGCATTTT.

The chain links TRBV4-3 to TRBJ2-1, with D possibly being TRBD2 (5 bases). In germline, CDR1 is LGHNA, CDR2 YSLEER. The CDR3 loop spans 13 amino acids. The V end lost 1 base, the J end lost 12 bases, and 13 bases lay between the germline ends. The CDR3 protein is CASSQGTGSGQFF. In nucleotides, the CDR3 is TGCGCCAGCAGCCAAGGCACGGGGTCGGGGCAGTTCTTC.

The chain links TRBV6-6 to TRBJ2-7; 11 positions match TRBD2. This CDR3 is 14 amino acids long. Trimming took 8 bases from V and 1 from J; bases not matched to a gene: 4. Germline V lookup: CDR1 MNHNY, CDR2 SVGAGI (reference sequence). The CDR3 region is CASVAGGLSYEQYF. CDR3 coding DNA: TGTGCCAGCGTAGCGGGGGGGCTTTCCTACGAGCAGTACTTC.

This clone came up once. The rearrangement links TRBV3-1 (or the pseudogene TRBV3-2) to TRBJ2-1, with 10 positions matching TRBD1. There are 15 residues in the CDR3. The junction had 5 bases not matched to a gene; V was cut back by 4 bases and J by 5 bases. Germline-derived CDR1 and CDR2 are LGHDT and YNNKEL (reference sequence). The CDR3 spells CASSPTGGADNEQFF. CDR3 bases: TGTGCCAGCAGCCCGACAGGGGGCGCCGACAATGAGCAGTTCTTC.

This clone was picked up a small number of times. V gene TRBV2 combines with J gene TRBJ1-1; 7 bases are shared with TRBD1. CDR1 is SNHLY, CDR2 FYNNEI, per germline. Trimming took 9 bases from V and 5 from J; bases not matched to a gene: 6. CDR3 length: 12 residues. CDR3: CASDRAGTEAFF. The CDR3 coding sequence is TGTGCCAGTGACAGGGCCGGTACTGAAGCTTTCTTT.

The chain is built from TRBV19 and TRBJ1-6, with 7 bases matching TRBD1. Germline V CDR1 and CDR2: LNHDA, SQIVND (reference sequence). This CDR3 contains 14 residues. J was trimmed by 10 bases and V by 7 bases; bases with no gene match: 10. In DNA, the CDR3 is TGTGCCAGTACCCCCGGGACAGCCCCCTCACCCCTCCACTTT. Translation: CASTPGTAPSPLHF.

This clone was detected once. The V gene is TRBV7-9, the J gene TRBJ2-7; 8 nucleotides align to TRBD1. V gave up 6 bases and J gave up 4 bases; unmatched junction bases: 5. CDR1 is SEHNR and CDR2 is FQNEAQ in the germline V gene (reference sequence). The CDR3 is 13 amino acids. CDR3 residues: CASSLRQGYEQYF. The CDR3 DNA sequence: TGTGCCAGCAGTCTTCGACAGGGGTACGAGCAGTACTTC.

The chain couples TRBV19 to TRBJ2-5; D is unresolved. The CDR3 covers 14 residues. CDR1 and CDR2 from the germline V gene are LNHDA and SQIVND (reference sequence). Trimming removed 0 bases at V and 1 base at J, with 6 bases between. This chain's CDR3 is CASSIDWLQETQYF. The CDR3 nucleotides are TGTGCCAGTAGTATAGATTGGCTCCAAGAGACCCAGTACTTC. Looking up the rest from reference TRBV19 and TRBJ2-5 gives the full variable domain: DGGITQSPKYLFRKEGQNVTLSCEQNLNHDAMYWYRQDPGQGLRLIYYSQIVNDFQKGDIAEGYSVSREKKESFPLTVTSAQKNPTAFYLCASSIDWLQETQYFGPGTRLLVL.

The chain has TRBV9 and TRBJ1-4; perhaps TRBD1 as D (6 bases). CDR1 SGDLS and CDR2 YYNGEE come from the germline V gene. The CDR3 spans 14 residues. The germline V and J ends were trimmed by 3 bases and 7 bases, with 13 bases remaining between them. The CDR3 sequence: CASSAPDRTEKLFF. The CDR3 nucleotides are TGTGCCAGCAGCGCCCCGGACAGAACTGAAAAACTGTTTTTT.

The CDR3 region has the DNA TGTGCCAGTATGCAGGGCGCTACGTGGGCTGAAGCTTTCTTT. This encodes CASMQGATWAEAFF. The J gene is TRBJ1-1, the V gene TRBV19; D perhaps matches TRBD1 (5 bases). The CDR3 runs to 14 residues. CDR1 and CDR2 (germline): LNHDA, SQIVND (reference sequence). V lost 7 bases, J lost 6 bases, and 18 bases lay in between.

This clone was picked up a small number of times. The V call is TRBV9, the J call TRBJ1-1; D not certain. This CDR3 spans 16 amino acids. The V gene lost 3 bases and the J gene lost 1 base, with 16 bases spanning the gap. The germline CDR1 and CDR2 sequences are SGDLS and YYNGEE. The CDR3 loop reads CASSEPPGERNTEAFF. The CDR3 DNA is TGTGCCAGCAGCGAGCCCCCGGGAGAAAGGAACACTGAAGCTTTCTTT.

The V call is TRBV6-5, the J call TRBJ2-5, with TRBD1 matching 8 bases. The CDR3 runs to 15 residues. With V trimmed by 7 bases and J by 2 bases, 9 bases remained unmatched. Germline V CDR1 and CDR2: MNHEY, SVGAGI. CDR3 in DNA: TGTGCCAGCAATATTCAGGGGGCTGCACAAGAGACCCAGTACTTC. It codes for CASNIQGAAQETQYF.

This rearrangement joins TRBV10-3 to TRBJ2-7, with 7 bases lining up with TRBD1. Germline V gene lookup returns CDR1 ENHRY and CDR2 SYGVKD. V was pared by 8 bases and J by 4 bases, with 11 bases of the junction left unmatched. CDR3 length: 14 amino acids. Written as DNA, the CDR3 is TGTGCCATCCGATTAAGCGGACAGGTTTACGAGCAGTACTTC. Protein sequence: CAIRLSGQVYEQYF.

This chain connects TRBV27 to TRBJ1-1; a possible D gene is TRBD1 (6 bases). This CDR3 is built from 15 residues. Germline V gives CDR1 MNHEY, CDR2 SMNVEV (reference sequence). Trimming pared 5 bases from V and 2 bases from J, leaving 15 bases between. CDR3 coding DNA: TGTGCCAGCAGTCCTCTCGGGACACGTAACACTGAAGCTTTCTTT. Amino acids: CASSPLGTRNTEAFF.

The chain joins TRBV10-3 to TRBJ2-2, with TRBD1 identical over 7 bases. The junction had 6 bases not matched to a gene; V was cut back by 2 bases and J by 6 bases. The CDR3 is 15 amino acids. CDR1 ENHRY and CDR2 SYGVKD come from the germline V gene. This CDR3 is CAISEPRQGPGELFF. CDR3 coding DNA: TGTGCCATCAGTGAGCCCCGACAGGGCCCCGGGGAGCTGTTTTTT.

This chain connects TRBV10-1 to TRBJ2-2; D perhaps matches TRBD2 (7 bases). CDR3 size: 13 residues. V was clipped by 4 bases and J by 6 bases, with 9 bases between them. The V gene's germline CDR1 is WNHNN and CDR2 SYGVQD (reference sequence). The CDR3 reads CASSAGGPGELFF. The CDR3 region has the DNA TGCGCCAGCAGTGCGGGGGGCCCCGGGGAGCTGTTTTTT.

The rearrangement uses TRBV18 and TRBJ2-2; tentatively, D is TRBD1 (5 bases). Germline V gives CDR1 KGHSH, CDR2 LQKENI. CDR3 length: 16 amino acids. The V end was cut by 0 bases, the J end by 0 bases, with 8 bases between. The CDR3 nucleotides are TGTGCCAGCTCACCACCGAAGACAGCGAACACCGGGGAGCTGTTTTTT. Translation gives CASSPPKTANTGELFF.

This chain uses TRBV6-5 with TRBJ1-3; D call uncertain. Germline values: CDR1 MNHEY, CDR2 SVGAGI. The V gene lost 6 bases and the J gene lost 8 bases, with 11 bases spanning the gap. The CDR3 runs to 12 residues. The CDR3 sequence: CASRVGEDTIYF. The CDR3 DNA reads as TGTGCCAGCAGGGTCGGGGAGGACACCATATATTTT.

The chain is built from TRBV4-1 and TRBJ1-1; tentative D call: TRBD1 (5 bases). V lost 0 bases to trimming and J lost 6 bases, with 23 bases between them. CDR1 MGHRA and CDR2 YSYEKL come from the germline V gene. This CDR3 is 18 amino acids long. The chain's CDR3 is CASSQDLGGARRPAEAFF. CDR3 nucleotide sequence: TGCGCCAGCAGCCAAGATTTGGGAGGGGCCCGGCGTCCAGCTGAAGCTTTCTTT.